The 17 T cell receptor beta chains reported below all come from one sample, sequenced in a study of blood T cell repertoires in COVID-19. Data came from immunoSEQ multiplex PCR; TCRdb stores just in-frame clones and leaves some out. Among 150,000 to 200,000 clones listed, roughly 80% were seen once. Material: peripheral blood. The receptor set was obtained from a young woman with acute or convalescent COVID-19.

The CDR3 DNA reads TGTGCCAGCAGCCAAGATAAAGGACTCCCCTACGAGCAGTACTTC. It is translated as CASSQDKGLPYEQYF. This chain connects TRBV3-1 (or the pseudogene TRBV3-2) to TRBJ2-7; perhaps TRBD2 as D (5 bases). Trimming shortened V by 0 bases and J by 2 bases, and 11 bases separated the two germline ends. The CDR3 totals 15 residues. The V gene's germline CDR1 is LGHDT and CDR2 YNNKEL (reference sequence).

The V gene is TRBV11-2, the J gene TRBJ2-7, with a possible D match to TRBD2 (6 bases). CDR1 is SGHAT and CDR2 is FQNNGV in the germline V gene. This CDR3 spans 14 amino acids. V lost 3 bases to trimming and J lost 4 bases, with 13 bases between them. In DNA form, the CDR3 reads TGTGCCAGCAGCTTTCGGACCGGGACTTACGAGCAGTACTTC. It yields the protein CASSFRTGTYEQYF.

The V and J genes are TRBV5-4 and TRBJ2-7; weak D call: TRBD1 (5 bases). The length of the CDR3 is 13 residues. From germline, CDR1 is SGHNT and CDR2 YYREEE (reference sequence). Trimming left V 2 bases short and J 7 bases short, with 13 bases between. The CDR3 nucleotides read TGTGCCAGCAGCTTCCAGGGCTCGGGTGAGCAGTACTTC. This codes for CASSFQGSGEQYF.

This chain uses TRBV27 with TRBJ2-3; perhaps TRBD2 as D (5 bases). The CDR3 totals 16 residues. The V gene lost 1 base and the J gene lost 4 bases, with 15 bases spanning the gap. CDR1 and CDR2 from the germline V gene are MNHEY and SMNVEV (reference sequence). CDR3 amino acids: CASSLYRRRSPDTQYF. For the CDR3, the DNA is TGTGCCAGCAGTTTATATCGGCGGAGGTCCCCAGATACGCAGTATTTT.

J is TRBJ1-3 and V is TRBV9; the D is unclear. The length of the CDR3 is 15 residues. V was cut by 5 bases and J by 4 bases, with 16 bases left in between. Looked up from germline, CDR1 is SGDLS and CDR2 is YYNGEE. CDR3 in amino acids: CASSPRPGFGNTIYF. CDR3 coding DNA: TGTGCCAGCAGTCCTCGCCCGGGTTTCGGAAACACCATATATTTT.

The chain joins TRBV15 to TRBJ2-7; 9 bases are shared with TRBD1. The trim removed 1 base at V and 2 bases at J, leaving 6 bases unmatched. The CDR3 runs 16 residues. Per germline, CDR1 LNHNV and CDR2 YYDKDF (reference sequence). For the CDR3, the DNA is TGTGCCACCAGCAGAGGGATCGGACAGGGGCCCTACGAGCAGTACTTC. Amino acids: CATSRGIGQGPYEQYF. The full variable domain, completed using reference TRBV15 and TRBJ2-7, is DAMVIQNPRYQVTQFGKPVTLSCSQTLNHNVMYWYQQKSSQAPKLLFHYYDKDFNNEADTPDNFQSRRPNTSFCFLDIRSPGLGDTAMYLCATSRGIGQGPYEQYFGPGTRLTVT.

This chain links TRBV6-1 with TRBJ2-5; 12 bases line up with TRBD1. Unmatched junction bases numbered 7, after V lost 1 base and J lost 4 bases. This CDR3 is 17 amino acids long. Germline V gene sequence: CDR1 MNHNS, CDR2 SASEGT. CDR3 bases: TGTGCCAGCAGTGAAGGCTACCGGGACAGGGGGCGAGAGACCCAGTACTTC. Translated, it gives CASSEGYRDRGRETQYF.

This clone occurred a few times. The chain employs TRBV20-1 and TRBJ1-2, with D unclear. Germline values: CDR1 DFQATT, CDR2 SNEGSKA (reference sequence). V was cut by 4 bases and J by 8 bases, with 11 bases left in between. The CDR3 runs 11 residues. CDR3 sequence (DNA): TGCAGTGCTACCATAGCGGAGGGCTACACCTTC. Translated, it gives CSATIAEGYTF.

The CDR3 nucleotides are TGTGCCACCCTTGACGGGACACCCAATTCACCCCTCCACTTT. As protein: CATLDGTPNSPLHF. The V call is TRBV10-3, the J call TRBJ1-6, with D possibly matching TRBD1 (6 bases). This CDR3 is built from 14 residues. Germline CDR1 ENHRY, CDR2 SYGVKD. Trimming took off 10 bases at V and 7 bases at J, with 17 bases between the two ends.

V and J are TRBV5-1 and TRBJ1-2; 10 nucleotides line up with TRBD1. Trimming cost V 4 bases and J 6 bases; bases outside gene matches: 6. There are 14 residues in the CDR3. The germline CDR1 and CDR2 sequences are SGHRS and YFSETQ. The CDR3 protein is CASSGDRGADGYTF. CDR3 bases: TGCGCCAGCAGCGGGGACAGGGGAGCGGATGGCTACACCTTC.

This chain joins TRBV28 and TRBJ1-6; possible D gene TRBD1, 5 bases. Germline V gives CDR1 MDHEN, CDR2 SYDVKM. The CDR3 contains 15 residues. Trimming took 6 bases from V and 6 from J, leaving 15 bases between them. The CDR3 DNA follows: TGTGCCAGCAGCCCGGCCGGGAGGGGTAATTCACCCCTCCACTTT. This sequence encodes CASSPAGRGNSPLHF.

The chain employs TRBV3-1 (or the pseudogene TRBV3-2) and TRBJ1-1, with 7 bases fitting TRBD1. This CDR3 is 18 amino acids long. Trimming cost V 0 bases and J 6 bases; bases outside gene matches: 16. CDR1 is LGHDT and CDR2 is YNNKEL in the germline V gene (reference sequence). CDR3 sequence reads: CASSQDRDRPFVNPEAFF. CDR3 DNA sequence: TGTGCCAGCAGCCAAGATAGGGACAGACCCTTTGTTAATCCTGAAGCTTTCTTT.

As DNA, the CDR3 is TGTGCCAGCAGTTCTTTCGCCGCGAACTCTGGAAACACCATATATTTT. This encodes CASSSFAANSGNTIYF. This sequence joins TRBV6-2 or TRBV6-3 and TRBJ1-3; D not certain. This CDR3 contains 16 residues. V gave up 4 bases and J gave up 0 bases, with 13 bases separating them. Looked up from germline, CDR1 is MNHEY and CDR2 is SVGEGT.

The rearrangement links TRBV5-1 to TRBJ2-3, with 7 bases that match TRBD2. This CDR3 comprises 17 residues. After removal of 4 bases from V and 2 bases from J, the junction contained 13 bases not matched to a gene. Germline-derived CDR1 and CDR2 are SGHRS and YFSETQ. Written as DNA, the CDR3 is TGCGCCAGCAGCCCTTCGGGGTGGGCGGGGGTCACAGATACGCAGTATTTT. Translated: CASSPSGWAGVTDTQYF.

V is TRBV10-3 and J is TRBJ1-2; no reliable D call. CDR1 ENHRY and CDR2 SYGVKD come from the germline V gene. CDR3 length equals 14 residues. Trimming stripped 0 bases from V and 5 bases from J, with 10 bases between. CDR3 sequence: CAISESGGLYGYTF. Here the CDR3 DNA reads TGTGCCATCAGTGAGTCGGGAGGACTATATGGCTACACCTTC.

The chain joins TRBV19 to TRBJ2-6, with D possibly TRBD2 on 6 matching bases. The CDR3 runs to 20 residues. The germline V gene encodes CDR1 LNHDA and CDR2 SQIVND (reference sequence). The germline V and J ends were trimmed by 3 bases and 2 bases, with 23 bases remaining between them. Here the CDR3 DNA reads TGTGCCAGTAGTATGGGTGGCGGGGCCGGCAATAACACTGGGGCCAACGTCCTGACTTTC. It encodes CASSMGGGAGNNTGANVLTF. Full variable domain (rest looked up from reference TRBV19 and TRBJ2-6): DGGITQSPKYLFRKEGQNVTLSCEQNLNHDAMYWYRQDPGQGLRLIYYSQIVNDFQKGDIAEGYSVSREKKESFPLTVTSAQKNPTAFYLCASSMGGGAGNNTGANVLTFGAGSRLTVL.

The CDR3, as DNA: TGTGCCAGCAGTTACTCTATTACAGAGATGCATTATGGCTACACCTTC. Amino acid sequence: CASSYSITEMHYGYTF. The chain combines TRBV6-2 or TRBV6-3 with TRBJ1-2; D is unclear. There are 16 residues in the CDR3. In germline, CDR1 is MNHEY, CDR2 SVGEGT. The V gene lost 0 bases and the J gene lost 5 bases, with 16 bases spanning the gap.